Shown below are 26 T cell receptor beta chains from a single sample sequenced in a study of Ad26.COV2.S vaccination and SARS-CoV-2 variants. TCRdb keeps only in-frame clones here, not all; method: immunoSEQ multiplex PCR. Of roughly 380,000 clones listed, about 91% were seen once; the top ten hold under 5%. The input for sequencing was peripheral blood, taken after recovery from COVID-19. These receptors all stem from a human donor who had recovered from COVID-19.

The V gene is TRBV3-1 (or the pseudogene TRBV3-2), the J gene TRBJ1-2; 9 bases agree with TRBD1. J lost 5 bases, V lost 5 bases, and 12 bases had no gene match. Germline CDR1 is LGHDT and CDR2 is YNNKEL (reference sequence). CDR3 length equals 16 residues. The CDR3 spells CASSKGTGHKPYGYTF. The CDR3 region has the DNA TGTGCCAGCAGCAAAGGGACAGGGCATAAACCTTATGGCTACACCTTC.

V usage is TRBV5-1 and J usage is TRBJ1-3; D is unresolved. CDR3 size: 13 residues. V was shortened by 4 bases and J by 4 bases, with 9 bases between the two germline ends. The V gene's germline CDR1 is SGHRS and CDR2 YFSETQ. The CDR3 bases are TGCGCCAGCAGCCCTGAGGTCGGAAACACCATATATTTT. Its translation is CASSPEVGNTIYF.

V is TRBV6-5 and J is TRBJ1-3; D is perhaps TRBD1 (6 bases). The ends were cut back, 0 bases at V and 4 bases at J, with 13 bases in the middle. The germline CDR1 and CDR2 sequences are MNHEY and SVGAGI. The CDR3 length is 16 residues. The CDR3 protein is CASSYSRGAQGNTIYF. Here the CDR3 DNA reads TGTGCCAGCAGTTACTCGCGGGGGGCGCAAGGAAACACCATATATTTT.

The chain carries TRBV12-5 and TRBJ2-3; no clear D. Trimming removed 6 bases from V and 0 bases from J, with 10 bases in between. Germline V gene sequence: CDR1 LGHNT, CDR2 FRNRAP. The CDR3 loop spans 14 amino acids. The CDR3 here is CASGPLSSTDTQYF. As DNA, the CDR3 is TGTGCTAGTGGACCACTGAGTAGCACAGATACGCAGTATTTT.

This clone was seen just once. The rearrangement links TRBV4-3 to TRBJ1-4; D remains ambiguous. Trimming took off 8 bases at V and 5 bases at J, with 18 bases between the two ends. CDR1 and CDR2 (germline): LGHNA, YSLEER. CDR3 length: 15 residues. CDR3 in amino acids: CASSGVGGANEKLFF. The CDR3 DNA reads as TGCGCCAGCTCCGGAGTAGGAGGAGCAAATGAAAAACTGTTTTTT.

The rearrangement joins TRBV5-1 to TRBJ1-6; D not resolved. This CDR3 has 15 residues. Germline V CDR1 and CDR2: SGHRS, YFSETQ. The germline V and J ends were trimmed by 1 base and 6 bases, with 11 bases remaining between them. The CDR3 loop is CASSLTRNSNSPLHF. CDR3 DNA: TGCGCCAGCAGCTTGACACGCAATAGTAATTCACCCCTCCACTTT.

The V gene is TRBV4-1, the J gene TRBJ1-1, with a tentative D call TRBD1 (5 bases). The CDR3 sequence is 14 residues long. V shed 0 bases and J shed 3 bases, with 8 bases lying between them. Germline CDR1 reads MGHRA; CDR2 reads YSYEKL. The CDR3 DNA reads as TGCGCCAGCAGCCAAGATAGGGGTTACACTGAAGCTTTCTTT. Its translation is CASSQDRGYTEAFF.

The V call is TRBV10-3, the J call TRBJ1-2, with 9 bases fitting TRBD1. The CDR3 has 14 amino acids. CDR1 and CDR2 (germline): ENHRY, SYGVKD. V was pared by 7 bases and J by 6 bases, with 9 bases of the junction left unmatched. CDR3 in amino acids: CAITQGQGINGYTF. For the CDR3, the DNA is TGTGCCATCACCCAGGGACAGGGCATAAATGGCTACACCTTC.

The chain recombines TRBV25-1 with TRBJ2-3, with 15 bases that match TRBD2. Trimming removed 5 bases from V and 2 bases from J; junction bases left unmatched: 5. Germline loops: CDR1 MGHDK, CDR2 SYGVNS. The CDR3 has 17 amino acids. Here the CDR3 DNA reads TGTGCCAGCAGTCCCCGGACTAGCGGGGGGGCCACAGATACGCAGTATTTT. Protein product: CASSPRTSGGATDTQYF.

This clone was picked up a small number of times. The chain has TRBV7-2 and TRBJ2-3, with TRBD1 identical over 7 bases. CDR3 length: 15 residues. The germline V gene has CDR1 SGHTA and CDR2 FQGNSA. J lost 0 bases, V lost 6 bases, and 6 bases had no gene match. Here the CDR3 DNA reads TGTGCCAGCAGACACCCGGGACAGAGCACAGATACGCAGTATTTT. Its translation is CASRHPGQSTDTQYF.

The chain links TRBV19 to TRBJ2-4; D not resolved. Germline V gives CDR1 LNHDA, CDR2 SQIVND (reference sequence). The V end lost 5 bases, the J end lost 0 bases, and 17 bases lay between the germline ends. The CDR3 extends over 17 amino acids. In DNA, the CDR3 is TGTGCCAGTAGTGCCCGGCAAGCTAGTCTAGCCAAAAACATTCAGTACTTC. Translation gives CASSARQASLAKNIQYF. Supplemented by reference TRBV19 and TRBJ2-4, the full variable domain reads DGGITQSPKYLFRKEGQNVTLSCEQNLNHDAMYWYRQDPGQGLRLIYYSQIVNDFQKGDIAEGYSVSREKKESFPLTVTSAQKNPTAFYLCASSARQASLAKNIQYFGAGTRLSVL.

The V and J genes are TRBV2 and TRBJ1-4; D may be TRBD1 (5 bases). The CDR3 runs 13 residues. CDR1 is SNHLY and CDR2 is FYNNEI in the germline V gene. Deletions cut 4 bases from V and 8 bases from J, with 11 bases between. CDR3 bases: TGTGCCAGCAGTGGGGGCGGCGGGGAAAAACTGTTTTTT. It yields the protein CASSGGGGEKLFF.

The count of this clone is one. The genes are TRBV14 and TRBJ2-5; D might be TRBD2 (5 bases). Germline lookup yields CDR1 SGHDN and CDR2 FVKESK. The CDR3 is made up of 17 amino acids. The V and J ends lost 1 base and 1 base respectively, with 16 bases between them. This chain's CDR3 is CASSQVRRGRFQETQYF. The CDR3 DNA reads TGTGCCAGCAGCCAAGTGAGACGGGGTCGATTCCAAGAGACCCAGTACTTC.

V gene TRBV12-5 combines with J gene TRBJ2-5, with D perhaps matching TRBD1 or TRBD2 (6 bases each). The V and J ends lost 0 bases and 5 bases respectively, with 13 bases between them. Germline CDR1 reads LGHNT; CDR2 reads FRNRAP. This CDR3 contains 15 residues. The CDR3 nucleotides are TGTGCTAGTGGTTTGGTACTGAAAGGGGGGGAGACCCAGTACTTC. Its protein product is CASGLVLKGGETQYF.

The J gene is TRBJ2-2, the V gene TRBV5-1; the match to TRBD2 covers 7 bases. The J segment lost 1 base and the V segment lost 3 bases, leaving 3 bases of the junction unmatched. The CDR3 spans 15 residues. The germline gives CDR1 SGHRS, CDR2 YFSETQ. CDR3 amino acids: CASSSGGENTGELFF. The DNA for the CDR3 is TGCGCCAGCAGCTCTGGGGGGGAGAACACCGGGGAGCTGTTTTTT.

The CDR3 nucleotides are TGTGCCAGCAGCTTAGACTCCGGTATTAGCGGTTCCTACGAGCAGTACTTC. Protein: CASSLDSGISGSYEQYF. The gene calls are TRBV7-9 and TRBJ2-7, with D possibly TRBD2 on 6 matching bases. V gave up 1 base and J gave up 1 base, with 17 bases separating them. The CDR3 totals 17 residues. Germline CDR1 SEHNR, CDR2 FQNEAQ (reference sequence).

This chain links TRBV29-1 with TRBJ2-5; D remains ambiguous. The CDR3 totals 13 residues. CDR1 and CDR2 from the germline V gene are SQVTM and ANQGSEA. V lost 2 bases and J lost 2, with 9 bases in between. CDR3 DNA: TGCAGCGTTGAAAAAGACGTACAAGAGACCCAGTACTTC. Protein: CSVEKDVQETQYF. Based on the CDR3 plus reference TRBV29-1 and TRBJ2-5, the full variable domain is SAVISQKPSRDICQRGTSLTIQCQVDSQVTMMFWYRQQPGQSLTLIATANQGSEATYESGFVIDKFPISRPNLTFSTLTVSNMSPEDSSIYLCSVEKDVQETQYFGPGTRLLVL.

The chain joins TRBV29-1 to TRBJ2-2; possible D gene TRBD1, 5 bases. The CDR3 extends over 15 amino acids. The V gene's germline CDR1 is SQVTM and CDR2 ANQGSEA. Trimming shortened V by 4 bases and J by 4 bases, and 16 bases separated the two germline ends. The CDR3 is CSVVLTIRATGELFF. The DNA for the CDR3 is TGCAGCGTTGTCTTGACAATCAGGGCCACCGGGGAGCTGTTTTTT.

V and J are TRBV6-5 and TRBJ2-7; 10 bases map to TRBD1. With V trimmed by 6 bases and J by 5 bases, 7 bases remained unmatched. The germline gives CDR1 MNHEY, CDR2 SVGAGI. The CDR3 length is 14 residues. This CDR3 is CASRPGQGTHEQYF. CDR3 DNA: TGTGCCAGCAGACCGGGACAGGGGACCCACGAGCAGTACTTC.

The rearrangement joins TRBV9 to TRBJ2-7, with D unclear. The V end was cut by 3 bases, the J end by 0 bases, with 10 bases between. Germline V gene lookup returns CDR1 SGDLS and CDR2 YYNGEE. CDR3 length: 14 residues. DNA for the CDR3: TGTGCCAGCAGCGGTCGTTCTAGCTCCTACGAGCAGTACTTC. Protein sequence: CASSGRSSSYEQYF. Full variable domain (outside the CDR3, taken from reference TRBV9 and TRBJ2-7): DSGVTQTPKHLITATGQRVTLRCSPRSGDLSVYWYQQSLDQGLQFLIQYYNGEERAKGNILERFSAQQFPDLHSELNLSSLELGDSALYFCASSGRSSSYEQYFGPGTRLTVT.

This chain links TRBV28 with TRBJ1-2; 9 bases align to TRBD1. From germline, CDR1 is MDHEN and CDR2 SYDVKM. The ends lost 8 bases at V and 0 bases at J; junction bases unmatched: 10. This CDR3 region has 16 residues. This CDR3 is CASGTLQGATNYGYTF. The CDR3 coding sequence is TGTGCCAGCGGAACATTACAGGGGGCTACTAACTATGGCTACACCTTC.

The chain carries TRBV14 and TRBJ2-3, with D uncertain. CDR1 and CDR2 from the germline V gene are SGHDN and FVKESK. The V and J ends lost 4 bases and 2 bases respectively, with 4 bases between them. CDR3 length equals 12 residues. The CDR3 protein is CASSPFTDTQYF. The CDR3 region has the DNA TGTGCCAGCAGCCCTTTCACAGATACGCAGTATTTT.

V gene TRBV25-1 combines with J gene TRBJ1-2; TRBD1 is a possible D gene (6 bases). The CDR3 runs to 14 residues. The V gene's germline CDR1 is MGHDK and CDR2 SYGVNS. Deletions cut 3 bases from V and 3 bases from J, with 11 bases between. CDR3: CASSDMDSYYGYTF. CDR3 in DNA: TGTGCCAGCAGTGACATGGACAGTTACTATGGCTACACCTTC.

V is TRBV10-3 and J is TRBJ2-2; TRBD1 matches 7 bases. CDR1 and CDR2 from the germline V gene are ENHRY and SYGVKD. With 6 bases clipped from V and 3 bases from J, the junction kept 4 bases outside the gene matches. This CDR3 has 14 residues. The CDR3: CAISETGDTGELFF. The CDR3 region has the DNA TGTGCCATCAGCGAAACAGGGGACACCGGGGAGCTGTTTTTT.

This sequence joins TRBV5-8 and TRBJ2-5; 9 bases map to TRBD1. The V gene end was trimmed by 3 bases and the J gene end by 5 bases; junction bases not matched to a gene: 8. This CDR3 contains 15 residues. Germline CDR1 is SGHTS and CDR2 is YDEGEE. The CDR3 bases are TGTGCCAGCAGCTACGGGACAGGGCTTGGGGAGACCCAGTACTTC. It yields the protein CASSYGTGLGETQYF.

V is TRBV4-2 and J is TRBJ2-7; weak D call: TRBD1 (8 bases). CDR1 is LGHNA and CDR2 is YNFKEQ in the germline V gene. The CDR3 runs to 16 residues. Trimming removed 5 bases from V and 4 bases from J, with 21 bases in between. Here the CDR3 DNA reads TGTGCCAGCAGCAAACAGGCCGACAGGGGAGGGTACGAGCAGTACTTC. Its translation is CASSKQADRGGYEQYF.